The sequence of this T cell receptor (beta chain) was determined in a study of a mutant IDH1 vaccine in newly diagnosed glioma. Overall study context: Treated patients were roughly 62% male, roughly 38% female, mean age roughly 40 years.

The CDR3 extends over 17 amino acids. Germline V gene data show CDR1 as MNHGY and CDR2 as SVAAGI. Time point meaning: week 35, safety follow-up. A single vaccine dose contained 300 ug of mutant IDH1 20-mer peptide, and topical imiquimod was used with it. At weeks 1, 3, 5, 7, 11, 15, 19 and 23, patients received a vaccination, eight in all. Clones were sequenced by immunoSEQ multiplex PCR, and TCRdb holds only the in-frame ones, with some missing. The table includes tens of thousands of clones, roughly 81% detected once. On this clone: Its antigen is undetermined. Sequence at one end of the junction differs from germline and may be a read error. Other DNA sequences within the sample encode an identical CDR3.

This TCR derives from a man in his forties with glioma. V is TRBV6-9 and J is TRBJ2-7; TRBD1 matches 9 bases. The sequencing here drew on PBMCs, taken from a glioma patient whose treatment included an IDH1 peptide vaccine. CDR3 bases: TGCGCCAGCACCCATGCGAGGACAGGGGCCCCCTCCTACGAGCAGTACTTC. Its translation: CASTHARTGAPSYEQYF.